These 5 T cell receptor beta chains were all obtained from the same sample, sequenced in a study of identical twins. TCRdb called the 5' RACE reads again in MiXCR, with one record for every CDR3 protein. Of fewer than 550,000 distinct CDR3 sequences listed, roughly 13% are singletons. The same data also went into a second study, on yellow fever vaccine responses in identical twins.

Sequencing was done on a sample of CD4+ T cells sorted from blood. Receptors originate from a woman in her late teens or twenties in good health.

This clonotype was found many times. This chain uses TRBV5-1 with TRBJ2-2, with 7 bases fitting TRBD1. Germline V gives CDR1 SGHRS, CDR2 YFSETQ. The V segment lost 3 bases and the J segment 0 bases; nucleotides outside the gene matches: 5. The CDR3 is made up of 16 amino acids. The DNA of the CDR3 is TGCGCCAGCAGCTGGCAGGGGACAGCGAACACCGGGGAGCTGTTTTTT. This gives the protein CASSWQGTANTGELFF.

This clonotype was seen a few times. The CDR3 sequence: CAISEPLLGRLEWEQYF. CDR3 DNA sequence: TGTGCCATCAGTGAGCCTCTCCTCGGGAGACTCGAGTGGGAGCAGTACTTC. The chain combines TRBV10-3 with TRBJ2-7; possible D gene TRBD2, 6 bases. The CDR3 covers 17 residues. CDR1 is ENHRY and CDR2 is SYGVKD in the germline V gene. V was clipped by 2 bases and J by 7 bases, with 24 bases between them.

The chain recombines TRBV7-8 with TRBJ2-7, with a tentative D call TRBD1 (6 bases). CDR1 SGHVS and CDR2 FQNEAQ come from the germline V gene. Trimming shortened V by 5 bases and J by 4 bases, and 12 bases separated the two germline ends. The CDR3 contains 13 residues. The CDR3 DNA is TGTGCCAGCAGCATACTGACAGGTTACGAGCAGTACTTC. Translation gives CASSILTGYEQYF.

This clonotype was seen only a few times. This chain uses TRBV5-6 with TRBJ2-3; 12 nucleotides agree with TRBD1. The CDR3 sequence is 16 residues long. The germline CDR1 and CDR2 sequences are SGHDT and YYEEEE. Germline trimming cut 6 bases from V and 6 bases from J; bases unmatched to any gene: 11. The CDR3 region is CASNLPGQGARDTQYF. DNA for the CDR3: TGTGCCAGCAACCTACCGGGACAGGGGGCGAGGGATACGCAGTATTTT.

This clonotype was found a few times. J is TRBJ2-5 and V is TRBV5-1; TRBD1 or TRBD2 may be the D gene (6 bases each). Trimming took off 6 bases at V and 5 bases at J, with 17 bases between the two ends. Germline V gene lookup returns CDR1 SGHRS and CDR2 YFSETQ. This CDR3 is built from 14 residues. This CDR3 is CASTDGGGLETQYF. The CDR3, as DNA: TGCGCCAGCACCGATGGTGGGGGGCTGGAGACCCAGTACTTC.